The 28 T cell receptor beta chains in this list originate from one sample, sequenced in a study of cytomegalovirus exposure and HLA in healthy donors. Researchers ran the PCR with 60 Vbeta and 13 Jbeta primers. Using immunoSEQ multiplex PCR, the repertoire was profiled, and TCRdb retains in-frame clones only, with some absent. The table lists about 190,000 clones, under 80% of them singletons. Sequenced input: PBMCs. The source of these receptors is a man aged 25 to 40 in good health and CMV-seropositive.

The chain combines TRBV7-3 with TRBJ2-2; D might be TRBD2 (6 bases). The CDR3 has 14 residues. V was cut by 5 bases and J by 5 bases, with 12 bases left in between. Germline V gene sequence: CDR1 SGHTA, CDR2 FQGTGA. DNA of the CDR3: TGTGCCAGCAGCCTTCGGGGGACTACCGGGGAGCTGTTTTTT. Translating gives CASSLRGTTGELFF.

The chain has TRBV28 and TRBJ1-3; D is unclear. Trimming took 4 bases from V and 4 from J, leaving 8 bases between them. The CDR3 extends over 13 amino acids. From germline, CDR1 is MDHEN and CDR2 SYDVKM. Written as DNA, the CDR3 is TGTGCCAGCAGTTCTGGCCAGGGAAACACCATATATTTT. Translating it yields CASSSGQGNTIYF.

This clone was observed a few times. The CDR3 DNA sequence: TGTGCCAGCAGTTCCGGGACAGGGGATTCACCCCTCCACTTT. Protein product: CASSSGTGDSPLHF. This rearrangement joins TRBV28 to TRBJ1-6, with 10 bases matching TRBD1. V dropped 4 bases and J dropped 8; count of bases not matched to a gene: 2. This CDR3 spans 14 amino acids. Germline CDR1 and CDR2: MDHEN and SYDVKM.

J is TRBJ2-4 and V is TRBV7-2; 13 bases line up with TRBD2. The CDR3 totals 17 residues. V shed 5 bases, J shed 7 bases, and the junction held 11 bases outside the gene matches. Germline V lookup: CDR1 SGHTA, CDR2 FQGNSA. The CDR3 reads CASSLVGLAGLVNIQYF. The CDR3 DNA follows: TGTGCCAGCAGCCTAGTGGGACTAGCGGGACTTGTTAACATTCAGTACTTC.

V usage is TRBV2 and J usage is TRBJ2-7; 11 nucleotides line up with TRBD2. Germline CDR1 and CDR2: SNHLY and FYNNEI. The V gene end was trimmed by 6 bases and the J gene end by 6 bases; junction bases not matched to a gene: 13. The CDR3 runs to 16 residues. The chain's CDR3 is CASSPTLLAGAPEQYF. The CDR3 DNA reads as TGTGCCAGCAGCCCAACCCTACTAGCGGGAGCTCCCGAGCAGTACTTC.

This clone was seen a handful of times. The chain carries TRBV27 and TRBJ2-1, with 10 nucleotides matching TRBD2. The CDR3 spans 15 residues. CDR1 is MNHEY, CDR2 SMNVEV, per germline (reference sequence). Trimming took 2 bases from V and 8 from J; bases not matched to a gene: 6. The DNA of the CDR3 is TGTGCCAGCAGTTTAATACTAGCGGGAATCCATGAGCAGTTCTTC. As protein: CASSLILAGIHEQFF.

J is TRBJ2-1 and V is TRBV28; 7 nucleotides match TRBD2. Germline trimming cut 3 bases from V and 1 base from J; bases unmatched to any gene: 6. CDR1 and CDR2 (germline): MDHEN, SYDVKM. The CDR3 covers 16 residues. The CDR3 protein is CASSFVAGESYNEQFF. As DNA, the CDR3 is TGTGCCAGCAGTTTTGTCGCGGGAGAATCCTACAATGAGCAGTTCTTC.

V gene TRBV28 combines with J gene TRBJ1-3; 8 bases agree with TRBD1. The J segment lost 2 bases and the V segment lost 4 bases, leaving 4 bases of the junction unmatched. Germline V gene sequence: CDR1 MDHEN, CDR2 SYDVKM. CDR3 length equals 15 residues. The CDR3 region has the DNA TGTGCCAGCAGTTCCGGACAGGGCACTGGAAACACCATATATTTT. Its protein is CASSSGQGTGNTIYF.

The chain combines TRBV28 with TRBJ2-3, with D possibly matching TRBD1 (5 bases). The CDR3 is 12 residues long. V was pared by 5 bases and J by 4 bases, with 7 bases between. Germline V gene lookup returns CDR1 MDHEN and CDR2 SYDVKM. The CDR3 DNA follows: TGTGCCAGCAGTGACAGTGCAGATACGCAGTATTTT. Translated: CASSDSADTQYF.

The chain combines TRBV29-1 with TRBJ2-3; 7 bases align to TRBD2. V lost 0 bases, J lost 2 bases, and 5 bases stayed unmatched. Germline CDR1 is SQVTM and CDR2 is ANQGSEA. The length of the CDR3 is 15 residues. Here the CDR3 DNA reads TGCAGCGTTGAAGATCGCACTAGCGACACAGATACGCAGTATTTT. Its translation is CSVEDRTSDTDTQYF.

V and J are TRBV7-2 and TRBJ2-5, with D perhaps TRBD2 (6 bases). CDR1 is SGHTA, CDR2 FQGNSA, per germline. CDR3 length: 14 amino acids. V lost 3 bases to trimming and J lost 6 bases, with 14 bases between them. Written as DNA, the CDR3 is TGTGCCAGCAGCTTGGGCGGGGAGGTTAAGACCCAGTACTTC. This codes for CASSLGGEVKTQYF. Full variable domain (remainder filled in from reference TRBV7-2 and TRBJ2-5): GAGVSQSPSNKVTEKGKDVELRCDPISGHTALYWYRQSLGQGLEFLIYFQGNSAPDKSGLPSDRFSAERTGGSVSTLTIQRTQQEDSAVYLCASSLGGEVKTQYFGPGTRLLVL.

The chain combines TRBV18 with TRBJ2-3, with TRBD1 matching over 10 bases. The CDR3 length is 17 residues. Germline CDR1 reads KGHSH; CDR2 reads LQKENI. Losses at the gene ends were 2 bases for V and 0 bases for J; bases not matched to a gene: 5. This chain's CDR3 is CASSPVGQGPSTDTQYF. The CDR3 DNA reads TGTGCCAGCTCACCAGTGGGACAGGGGCCCAGCACAGATACGCAGTATTTT.

J is TRBJ2-2 and V is TRBV14; maybe TRBD2 (5 bases). V shed 2 bases and J shed 6 bases, with 10 bases lying between them. Germline assignment: CDR1 SGHDN and CDR2 FVKESK. The CDR3 spans 14 residues. The CDR3 protein is CASSQTWGAGELFF. The CDR3 DNA is TGTGCCAGCAGCCAAACTTGGGGAGCCGGGGAGCTGTTTTTT.

V gene TRBV23-1 combines with J gene TRBJ2-7, with a weak D call TRBD1 (6 bases). TRBV23-1 is given ORF status, its function remaining uncertain. Trimming stripped 3 bases from V and 3 bases from J, with 15 bases between. The CDR3 loop spans 15 amino acids. DNA of the CDR3: TGCGCCAGCAGTCATAGGCAGGGGATAGGCTACGAGCAGTACTTC. Translated, it gives CASSHRQGIGYEQYF.

This sequence joins TRBV13 and TRBJ2-1, with 13 bases identical to TRBD2. The germline V gene has CDR1 PRHDT and CDR2 FYEKMQ (reference sequence). V was pared by 5 bases and J by 8 bases, with 6 bases of the junction left unmatched. This CDR3 is built from 15 residues. CDR3 protein: CASSPGLAGDHEQFF. CDR3 coding DNA: TGTGCCAGCAGCCCAGGACTAGCGGGAGACCATGAGCAGTTCTTC.

The rearrangement uses TRBV10-2 and TRBJ2-7, with 14 bases fitting TRBD2. J gave up 2 bases and V 2 bases, and 11 bases lay outside the gene matches. The CDR3 has 19 residues. Germline CDR1 reads WSHSY; CDR2 reads SAAADI. CDR3 bases: TGCGCCAGCAGTGAGGGGGGACTAGCGGGAGTGACACCCACCTACGAGCAGTACTTC. Translated, it gives CASSEGGLAGVTPTYEQYF.

Details on this clone: Other DNA sequences within the sample encode an identical CDR3. The CDR3 loop reads CASSTKQGLNSPLHF. As DNA, the CDR3 is TGTGCCAGTAGCACTAAACAGGGTCTGAATTCACCCCTCCACTTT. The chain combines TRBV19 with TRBJ1-6; tentatively, D is TRBD1 (6 bases). Trimming took 6 bases from V and 7 from J, leaving 16 bases between them. Germline assignment: CDR1 LNHDA and CDR2 SQIVND (reference sequence). The CDR3 has 15 amino acids.

The chain employs TRBV7-3 and TRBJ1-2, with D possibly being TRBD1 (5 bases). Germline V gene sequence: CDR1 SGHTA, CDR2 FQGTGA. V lost 5 bases and J lost 6, with 13 bases in between. The length of the CDR3 is 13 residues. The chain's CDR3 is CASSTPGGDGYTF. As DNA, the CDR3 is TGTGCCAGCAGCACGCCCGGGGGGGATGGCTACACCTTC.

This rearrangement joins TRBV7-2 to TRBJ1-5; 7 bases fit TRBD1. This CDR3 has 17 residues. With V trimmed by 4 bases and J by 5 bases, 14 bases remained unmatched. Per germline, CDR1 SGHTA and CDR2 FQGNSA. The CDR3 DNA sequence: TGTGCCAGCAGCTCCCGGACAGGACCCGAGACCCATCAGCCCCAGCATTTT. This sequence encodes CASSSRTGPETHQPQHF. Combining the CDR3 with reference TRBV7-2 and TRBJ1-5 gives the whole variable domain GAGVSQSPSNKVTEKGKDVELRCDPISGHTALYWYRQSLGQGLEFLIYFQGNSAPDKSGLPSDRFSAERTGGSVSTLTIQRTQQEDSAVYLCASSSRTGPETHQPQHFGDGTRLSIL.

This clone came up once. The chain recombines TRBV27 with TRBJ2-7, with 8 bases matching TRBD2. This CDR3 has 16 amino acids. J lost 2 bases, V lost 8 bases, and 14 bases had no gene match. CDR1 MNHEY and CDR2 SMNVEV come from the germline V gene (reference sequence). CDR3 sequence: CASAFSSGSLAYEQYF. The CDR3 DNA is TGTGCCAGCGCTTTTTCGAGCGGGAGTCTCGCCTACGAGCAGTACTTC.

This chain links TRBV11-1 with TRBJ2-3; D might be TRBD1 (6 bases). The CDR3 runs to 14 residues. V lost 3 bases, J lost 6 bases, and 13 bases lay in between. Germline V lookup: CDR1 SGHAT, CDR2 FQDESV (reference sequence). In nucleotides, the CDR3 is TGTGCCAGCAGCTTTGGACAGCTAAGCGATACGCAGTATTTT. Its translation is CASSFGQLSDTQYF.

V gene TRBV6-1 combines with J gene TRBJ2-7, with TRBD1 matching over 10 bases. Germline V CDR1 and CDR2: MNHNS, SASEGT. The trim removed 4 bases at V and 4 bases at J, leaving 10 bases unmatched. This CDR3 comprises 16 residues. In DNA, the CDR3 is TGTGCCAGCAGTGTACCCCGGACAGGGGGTGGGTACGAGCAGTACTTC. Its protein product is CASSVPRTGGGYEQYF.

The rearrangement joins TRBV7-2 to TRBJ2-1, with TRBD2 matching 8 bases. The trim removed 5 bases at V and 10 bases at J, leaving 7 bases unmatched. Germline CDR1 SGHTA, CDR2 FQGNSA. This CDR3 region has 13 residues. The CDR3 loop is CASSQSGGTEQFF. Written as DNA, the CDR3 is TGTGCCAGCAGCCAATCGGGGGGGACAGAGCAGTTCTTC.

The chain joins TRBV7-2 to TRBJ2-1; TRBD2 is a possible D gene (5 bases). Germline V lookup: CDR1 SGHTA, CDR2 FQGNSA. The V end was cut by 1 base, the J end by 7 bases, with 11 bases between. The CDR3 has 14 residues. DNA of the CDR3: TGTGCCAGCAGCTTAGACTTTCCGGGAAATGAGCAGTTCTTC. It specifies CASSLDFPGNEQFF.

This chain joins TRBV18 and TRBJ2-1; 7 positions agree with TRBD1. This CDR3 spans 12 amino acids. The trim removed 1 base at V and 15 bases at J, leaving 6 bases unmatched. Germline CDR1 is KGHSH and CDR2 is LQKENI. As DNA, the CDR3 is TGTGCCAGCTCACCACAGGAACAGGGGTGGTTCTTC. Residues: CASSPQEQGWFF.

This clone was recorded a few times. The V gene is TRBV27, the J gene TRBJ2-7; D remains ambiguous. The CDR3 has 10 amino acids. V shed 5 bases and J shed 5 bases, with 4 bases lying between them. Per the germline V gene, CDR1 is MNHEY and CDR2 is SMNVEV (reference sequence). The CDR3 region is CASSTHEQYF. The CDR3, as DNA: TGTGCCAGCAGTACTCACGAGCAGTACTTC.

The chain uses TRBV4-3 and TRBJ2-7; 11 positions agree with TRBD2. Germline assignment: CDR1 LGHNA and CDR2 YSLEER. This CDR3 is built from 15 residues. V trimming: 4 bases; J trimming: 2 bases; junction bases outside the gene matches: 4. The CDR3 loop is CASSRGTSGTYEQYF. For the CDR3, the DNA is TGCGCCAGCAGCCGGGGGACTAGCGGAACCTACGAGCAGTACTTC.

This chain joins TRBV18 and TRBJ1-3; D gene unclear. This CDR3 contains 15 residues. Germline V gives CDR1 KGHSH, CDR2 LQKENI. The V end was cut by 3 bases, the J end by 1 base, with 10 bases between. The CDR3 region is CASSPPARSGNTIYF. CDR3 nucleotide sequence: TGTGCCAGCTCACCGCCGGCGCGGTCTGGAAACACCATATATTTT.